This T cell receptor beta chain emerged from a study of molecular identifiers for immune sequencing clone quantification. Whole-study results and caveats: Should identical TCR molecules share a barcode, the sizes of highly expanded clones could be underestimated.

This CDR3 has 15 residues. Germline V gene sequence: CDR1 SEHNR, CDR2 FQNEAQ (reference sequence). The V gene lost 5 bases and the J gene lost 6 bases, with 14 bases spanning the gap. Remarks on this clonotype: Its specificity is unknown.

It was with previously described methods and listed TCR primers that bulk TCR libraries were made. In TCRdb, the PCR reads were re-called with MiXCR into one record per CDR3 protein. The sample has 250,000 to 400,000 distinct CDR3 sequences, about 22% seen once; the top ten hold 0.81%. Input for naive CD8 libraries was about 19,000 to 1,100,000 sorted cells; the RNA fraction used was 10%, 30% or 50%. Using a CD8+CD4-CCR7+CD45RA+ phenotype, naive CD8 T cells were sorted. This sequence was found in a human donor in good health. Some libraries in this study had Jurkat cell RNA spiked in. The sample consisted of naive CD8+ T cells from blood, with Jurkat cell RNA spiked in. Subset given: FACS-sorted CD8+CD4-CCR7+CD45RA+ naive T cells. This chain links TRBV7-9 with TRBJ2-6; maybe TRBD2 (6 bases). The CDR3 region is CASSPPGVEANVLTF. CDR3 sequence (DNA): TGTGCCAGCAGCCCGCCGGGGGTAGAGGCCAACGTCCTGACTTTC.